This T cell receptor (beta chain) was recovered during a study of cytomegalovirus exposure and HLA in healthy donors. Germline lookup yields CDR1 SGHAT and CDR2 FQNNGV. The ends lost 1 base at V and 6 bases at J; junction bases unmatched: 4. This CDR3 has 15 residues. With 60 Vbeta and 13 Jbeta primers, the PCR was carried out. The assay was immunoSEQ multiplex PCR, and TCRdb's table has in-frame clones only and misses some. The sample has roughly 200,000 clones, around 80% seen once. Sequenced sample: PBMCs. The source is a woman in her fifties or sixties in good health and CMV-seropositive. This chain links TRBV11-2 with TRBJ1-2; 11 bases align to TRBD1. The CDR3 here is CASSLGGQGGHGYTF. Written as DNA, the CDR3 is TGTGCCAGCAGCTTAGGGGGACAGGGGGGCCATGGCTACACCTTC.